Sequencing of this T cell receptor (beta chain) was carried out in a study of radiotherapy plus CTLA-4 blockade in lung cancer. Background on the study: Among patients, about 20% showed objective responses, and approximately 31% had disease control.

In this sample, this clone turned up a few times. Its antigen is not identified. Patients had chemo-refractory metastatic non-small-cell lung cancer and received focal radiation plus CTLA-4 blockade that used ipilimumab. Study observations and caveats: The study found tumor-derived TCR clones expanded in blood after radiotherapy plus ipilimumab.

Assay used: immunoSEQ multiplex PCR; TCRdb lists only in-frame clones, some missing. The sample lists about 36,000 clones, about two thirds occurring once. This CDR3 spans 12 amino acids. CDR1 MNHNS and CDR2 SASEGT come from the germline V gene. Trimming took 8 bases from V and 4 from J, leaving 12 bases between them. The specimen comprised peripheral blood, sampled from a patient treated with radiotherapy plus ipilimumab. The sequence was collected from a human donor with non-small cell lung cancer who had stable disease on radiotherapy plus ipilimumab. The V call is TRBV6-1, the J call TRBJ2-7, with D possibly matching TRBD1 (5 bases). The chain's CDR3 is CASGARWYEQYF. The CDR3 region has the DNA TGTGCCAGCGGGGCCAGGTGGTACGAGCAGTACTTC.